The present entry profiles one T cell receptor beta chain with its context. The data are from a study of control samples from healthy donors and cancer patients. The data were produced by immunoSEQ multiplex PCR, yet TCRdb's version contains in-frame clones alone and is incomplete. The repertoire holds about 170,000 clones, about 87% seen once, with around 11% in the top ten. The source is a man younger than 45 in good health. The sample consisted of blood.

The CDR3: CASSQDRVKLFF. Here the CDR3 DNA reads TGTGCCAGCAGTCAGGACAGGGTGAAACTGTTTTTT. This sequence joins TRBV14 and TRBJ1-4, with TRBD1 matching over 8 bases. The V segment lost 6 bases and the J segment 11 bases; nucleotides outside the gene matches: 5. Germline values: CDR1 SGHDN, CDR2 FVKESK. There are 12 residues in the CDR3.